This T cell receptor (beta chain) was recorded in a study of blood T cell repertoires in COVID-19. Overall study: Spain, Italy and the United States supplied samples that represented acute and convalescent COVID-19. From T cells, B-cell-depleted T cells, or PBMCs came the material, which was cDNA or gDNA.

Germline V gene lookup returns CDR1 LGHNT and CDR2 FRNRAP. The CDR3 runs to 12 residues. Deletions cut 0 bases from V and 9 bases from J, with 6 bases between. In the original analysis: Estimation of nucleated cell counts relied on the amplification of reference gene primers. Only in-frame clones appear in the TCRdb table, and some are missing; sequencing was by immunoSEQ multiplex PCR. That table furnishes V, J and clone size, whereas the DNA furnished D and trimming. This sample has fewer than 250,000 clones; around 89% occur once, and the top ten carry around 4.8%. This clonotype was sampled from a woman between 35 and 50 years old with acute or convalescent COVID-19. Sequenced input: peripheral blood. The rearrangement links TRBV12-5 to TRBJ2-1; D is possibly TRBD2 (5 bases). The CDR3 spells CASGLVLGEQFF. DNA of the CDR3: TGTGCTAGTGGTTTGGTACTAGGTGAGCAGTTCTTC.